The entry that follows covers one T cell receptor beta chain sequence. A much larger clone lies a single base off, so this may be a read error. CDR3-region Arm-PCR and iRepertoire HTBI primers produced the TCR beta libraries. TCRdb itself ran the multiplex PCR reads through MiXCR, one entry per CDR3 protein. The data show 410,000 or so distinct CDR3 sequences, more than 12% seen once. These data originate in a study of regulatory T cells in long-lasting Graves disease. There are 13 residues in the CDR3. Germline CDR1 SGHDN, CDR2 FVKESK. The V and J ends lost 2 bases and 3 bases respectively, with 7 bases between them. Time point reported: newly diagnosed GD, antithyroid drugs for less than 3 months. Scientists built the TCR library using RNA that was extracted from PBMCs. These records were also assigned to another study, of T cells in Graves' hyperthyroidism and ophthalmopathy.

V usage is TRBV14 and J usage is TRBJ1-1; a weak D match, TRBD1 (6 bases). Sequencing was performed on peripheral blood mononuclear cells (PBMCs), taken at new diagnosis, from a patient treated with antithyroid drugs. The receptor was derived from a young woman with Graves disease. The CDR3 region is CASSQRQDTEAFF. DNA for the CDR3: TGTGCCAGCAGCCAAAGACAGGACACTGAAGCTTTCTTT.